The 9 T cell receptor beta chains below were found in one sample sequenced in a study of CD4 T cell repertoires in COVID-19. TCRdb's copy holds only in-frame clones and misses some; the assay was immunoSEQ multiplex PCR. The sample has approximately 79,000 clones, around four fifths seen once. The sequencing here drew on CD4+ T cells from peripheral blood, taken after recovery from COVID-19. The receptors here all came from a human donor who had COVID-19.

The chain couples TRBV7-7 to TRBJ2-7; TRBD1 aligns across 9 bases. V was pared by 5 bases and J by 3 bases, with 8 bases of the junction left unmatched. The CDR3 consists of 15 residues. The germline gives CDR1 SSHAT, CDR2 FNYEAQ (reference sequence). The CDR3 spells CASSQGDREDYEQYF. Here the CDR3 DNA reads TGTGCCAGCAGCCAAGGGGACAGGGAGGACTACGAGCAGTACTTC.

The V gene is TRBV6-5, the J gene TRBJ1-2; a possible D gene is TRBD1 (5 bases). V lost 8 bases, J lost 6 bases, and 19 bases lay in between. Germline V gene data show CDR1 as MNHEY and CDR2 as SVGAGI. The CDR3 sequence is 14 residues long. CDR3 loop: CASRPGLGGDGYTF. Here the CDR3 DNA reads TGTGCCAGCCGGCCCGGGCTCGGGGGGGATGGCTACACCTTC.

This clone was seen just once. The V and J genes are TRBV3-1 (or the pseudogene TRBV3-2) and TRBJ1-5; D is possibly TRBD1 (6 bases). The V and J ends lost 3 bases and 2 bases respectively, with 17 bases between them. This CDR3 is 17 amino acids long. In germline, CDR1 is LGHDT, CDR2 YNNKEL (reference sequence). The CDR3 is CASSHSWGGSGNQPQHF. CDR3 sequence (DNA): TGTGCCAGCAGCCACTCCTGGGGGGGCTCGGGCAATCAGCCCCAGCATTTT.

This chain links TRBV7-3 with TRBJ2-3; D is ambiguous. Germline V gene sequence: CDR1 SGHTA, CDR2 FQGTGA. The CDR3 sequence is 14 residues long. With 2 bases removed from V and 3 bases from J, the gap between germline ends came to 9 bases. CDR3: CASSLGFGTDTQYF. The DNA of the CDR3 is TGTGCCAGCAGCTTAGGGTTCGGGACAGATACGCAGTATTTT.

This chain connects TRBV6-5 to TRBJ2-5; the D is unclear. CDR1 and CDR2 from the germline V gene are MNHEY and SVGAGI. The CDR3 has 11 amino acids. V dropped 8 bases and J dropped 5 bases, with 9 bases sitting between them. The CDR3, as DNA: TGTGCCAGCGACTTGAGGGAGACCCAGTACTTC. Protein product: CASDLRETQYF.

This clone was counted a single time. The chain has TRBV6-6 and TRBJ2-2, with TRBD2 matching 8 bases. The junction had 12 bases not matched to a gene; V was cut back by 5 bases and J by 4 bases. There are 17 residues in the CDR3. Germline V gene data show CDR1 as MNHNY and CDR2 as SVGAGI (reference sequence). In DNA, the CDR3 is TGTGCCAGCAGTCTGCTAGGAGCGGGAGAGGGCACCGGGGAGCTGTTTTTT. It is translated as CASSLLGAGEGTGELFF.

The chain combines TRBV2 with TRBJ1-5, with a possible D match to TRBD1 (5 bases). The CDR3 is made up of 14 amino acids. The V and J ends lost 8 bases and 0 bases respectively, with 11 bases between them. Germline values: CDR1 SNHLY, CDR2 FYNNEI. Here the CDR3 reads CASRDGYSNQPQHF. CDR3 DNA sequence: TGTGCCAGCCGGGACGGGTATAGCAATCAGCCCCAGCATTTT.

The V and J genes are TRBV9 and TRBJ1-5; the match to TRBD1 covers 7 bases. Germline V gene lookup returns CDR1 SGDLS and CDR2 YYNGEE. Germline trimming cut 3 bases from V and 0 bases from J; bases unmatched to any gene: 3. The CDR3 totals 15 residues. CDR3 protein: CASSAGDSSNQPQHF. DNA of the CDR3: TGTGCCAGCAGCGCCGGGGACAGTAGCAATCAGCCCCAGCATTTT.

The chain has TRBV6-6 and TRBJ1-2; 7 bases agree with TRBD1. The trim removed 8 bases at V and 7 bases at J, leaving 1 base unmatched. This CDR3 spans 10 amino acids. CDR1 is MNHNY and CDR2 is SVGAGI in the germline V gene (reference sequence). The DNA for the CDR3 is TGTGCCAGCGGGGACAGTGGCTACACCTTC. Translating gives CASGDSGYTF.